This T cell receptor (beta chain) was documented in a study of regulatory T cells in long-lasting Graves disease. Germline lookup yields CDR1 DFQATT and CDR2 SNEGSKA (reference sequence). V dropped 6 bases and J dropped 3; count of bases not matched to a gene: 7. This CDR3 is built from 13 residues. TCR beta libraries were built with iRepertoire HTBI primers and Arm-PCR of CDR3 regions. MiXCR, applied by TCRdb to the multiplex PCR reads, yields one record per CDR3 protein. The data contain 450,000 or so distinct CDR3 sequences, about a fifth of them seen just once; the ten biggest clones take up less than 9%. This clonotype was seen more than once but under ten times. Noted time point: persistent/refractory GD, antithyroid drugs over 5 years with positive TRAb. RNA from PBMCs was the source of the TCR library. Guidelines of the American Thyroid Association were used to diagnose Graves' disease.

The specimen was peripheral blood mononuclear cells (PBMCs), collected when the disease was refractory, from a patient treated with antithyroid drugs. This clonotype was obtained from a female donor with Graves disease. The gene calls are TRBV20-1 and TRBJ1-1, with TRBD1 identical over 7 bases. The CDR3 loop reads CSATRGWDTEAFF. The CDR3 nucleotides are TGCAGTGCCACCAGGGGGTGGGACACTGAAGCTTTCTTT.